This T cell receptor (beta chain) appears in the sequencing data of a study of siplizumab effects on memory and regulatory T cells. This clone was seen just once. The CDR3 loop spans 14 amino acids. The V gene end was trimmed by 0 bases and the J gene end by 9 bases; junction bases not matched to a gene: 7. Germline V gives CDR1 MNHEY, CDR2 SVGAGI. Sequencing used immunoSEQ multiplex PCR; TCRdb keeps in-frame clones, though not all of them. This table holds over 100,000 clones, 92% found once. The V gene is TRBV6-5, the J gene TRBJ2-7, with 8 bases lining up with TRBD1. Sequenced sample: Tregs sorted from blood. The clonotype originates from a human donor in good health. The CDR3 DNA reads TGTGCCAGCAGTTACTCTGGACAGGGAGTGGCGCAGTACTTC. Its protein is CASSYSGQGVAQYF.